This TCR beta chain emerged from a study of T cells expressing NK-cell markers (dated by TCRdb to about 2020). Concerning the study at large: Three sorted T-cell subsets (CD3+CD56+NKG2C+, CD3+CD56+NKG2C- and CD3+CD56-NKG2C+) from fewer than 10 donors had their TCR beta-chain repertoires profiled. The eight sequenced donors were randomly selected healthy volunteers, three men and five women. Libraries were sequenced as 2 x 150 bp reads on Illumina HiSeq 2000/2500, MiSeq or NextSeq. Seven of the eight sequenced donors were HCMV-seropositive and one was HCMV-seronegative.

Counted from cysteine to phenylalanine, this CDR3 has 13 amino acids. DNA is not on record. Sequences MRHNA (CDR1) and SNTAGT (CDR2) are obtained from the germline V gene. Worth noting for this clonotype: Its antigen is not yet known.

HCMV-specific IgG was detected in serum with a commercial ELISA kit to determine HCMV serostatus. Ficoll density gradient centrifugation was used to isolate peripheral blood mononuclear cells from blood. The sequencer listed for this sample is Illumina HiSeq 2000. TCR beta cDNA libraries were made by 5'RACE template switching that added a universal primer site and unique molecular identifiers. Priming for cDNA synthesis came from the TCR beta constant segment, and two successive PCR amplification steps followed. Processing in the source paper ran as follows. MIGEC handled demultiplexing of the reads and grouping by UMI, while MiTCR was used to assemble and quantify clonotypes. To remove erroneous sequences, TCR cDNA sequences were retained only when supported by two or more reads. The tcR package was used for downstream repertoire analysis, and clonotypes were matched between fractions using CDR3 nucleotide sequence together with V segment. VDJmatch was used to annotate antigen specificity against VDJdb, with one amino acid substitution allowed in CDR3. One entry per CDR3 protein sequence results from the TCRdb reprocessing of the reads, with DNA left out. For this entry, the V and J calls and clone size follow TCRdb and not the study's own pipeline. The sample table holds roughly 430,000 distinct CDR3 sequences. 7.3% of the sample is held by the ten biggest clonotypes.

What the study reported, not specific to this receptor: It remained unclear whether the expanded NKG2C-expressing T cell clones were specific for HCMV antigens. In six donors, the dominant CD3+CD56+NKG2C+ clonotypes ranked among the top 10 CD8+ clonotypes, making up 1.0-7.0% of CD8+ T cells. Those dominant clonotypes were again the most abundant among CD3+CD56-NKG2C+ cells in a few donors, at roughly 25-65%.

The clonotype comes from a woman aged 18 to 75 in good health. Material for sequencing was blood T cells: a sorted CD56 or NKG2C T cell subset, CD4+ or CD8+ T cells, or bulk PBMC T cells (not recorded which). Recombination linked TRBV6-4 to TRBJ1-6. The CDR3 reads as follows: CASSDRDNSPLHF.